This T cell receptor beta chain was observed in a study of spatial heterogeneity in lung cancer. Time point indicated: blood at routine non-recurrence follow-up after resection. Sequencing covered unsorted whole RNA taken from tumor, nontumor lung or frozen PBMC. CDR3 length: 16 residues. V dropped 7 bases and J dropped 4; count of bases not matched to a gene: 12. CDR1 and CDR2 from the germline V gene are SGHAT and FQNNGV. This clonotype has only a few counts. Each molecule of TCR cDNA was tagged with one unique molecular identifier. TCRdb recomputed calls from the 5' RACE reads with MiXCR, one row per CDR3 protein. The table records 15,000 or so distinct CDR3 sequences, over 15% of them present only once.

Source: PBMCs, taken at follow-up. The TCR was taken from a male donor with early-stage non-small cell lung cancer. The chain links TRBV11-2 to TRBJ2-3, with 9 nucleotides matching TRBD2. The CDR3 bases are TGTGCCAGCACCCTAGGGTGGCGGGGGGGCCCAGATACGCAGTATTTT. Translated, it gives CASTLGWRGGPDTQYF.